This T cell receptor beta chain was captured in a study of blood T cell repertoires in COVID-19. This table comes from immunoSEQ multiplex PCR, and its TCRdb copy is limited to in-frame clones, with some not included. The sample records about 120,000 clones, roughly 70% being singletons. After removal of 5 bases from V and 3 bases from J, the junction contained 6 bases not matched to a gene. The CDR3 has 14 amino acids. Germline V lookup: CDR1 SGHAT, CDR2 FQNNGV. V gene TRBV11-2 combines with J gene TRBJ1-2; 7 positions agree with TRBD1. Sequences were obtained from peripheral blood. The receptor was derived from a human donor with acute or convalescent COVID-19. The donor label of this sample is uncertain. CDR3 coding DNA: TGTGCCAGCAGCCATGGACAGGCTGACTATGGCTACACCTTC. It translates to CASSHGQADYGYTF.